The 23 T cell receptor beta chains presented below share a single source sample, sequenced in a study of control samples from healthy donors and cancer patients. Sequencing was performed with immunoSEQ multiplex PCR; in TCRdb, only in-frame clones are kept and a portion is missing. The sample holds under 70,000 clones, about nine tenths seen once. Sequencing was performed on PBMCs. The receptors shown here come from a man in his 60s with head and neck cancer.

The rearrangement links TRBV19 to TRBJ2-7, with D possibly matching TRBD1 (5 bases). CDR1 LNHDA and CDR2 SQIVND come from the germline V gene (reference sequence). The CDR3 extends over 16 amino acids. V gave up 0 bases and J gave up 5 bases, with 17 bases separating them. The CDR3 loop is CASSIEAQEKSHEQYF. DNA of the CDR3: TGTGCCAGTAGTATAGAGGCACAGGAAAAGTCCCACGAGCAGTACTTC. Full variable domain (remainder filled in from reference TRBV19 and TRBJ2-7): DGGITQSPKYLFRKEGQNVTLSCEQNLNHDAMYWYRQDPGQGLRLIYYSQIVNDFQKGDIAEGYSVSREKKESFPLTVTSAQKNPTAFYLCASSIEAQEKSHEQYFGPGTRLTVT.

The genes are TRBV11-3 and TRBJ2-3; D is uncertain. The CDR3 loop spans 13 amino acids. The germline V and J ends were trimmed by 4 bases and 2 bases, with 7 bases remaining between them. Germline V gene sequence: CDR1 SGHNT, CDR2 YENEEA. The CDR3 reads CASSSGDTDTQYF. CDR3 coding DNA: TGTGCCAGCAGCTCTGGAGACACAGATACGCAGTATTTT. The full variable domain, rest sourced from reference TRBV11-3 and TRBJ2-3, is EAGVVQSPRYKIIEKKQPVAFWCNPISGHNTLYWYLQNLGQGPELLIRYENEEAVDDSQLPKDRFSAERLKGVDSTLKIQPAELGDSAVYLCASSSGDTDTQYFGPGTRLTVL.

DNA for the CDR3: TGTGCCACCAGTGCCCCGGGGACTAGCGGGGTCCAAGAGACCCAGTACTTC. Translated: CATSAPGTSGVQETQYF. This chain uses TRBV24-1 with TRBJ2-5; TRBD2 matches 13 bases. CDR1 is KGHDR, CDR2 SFDVKD, per germline. The CDR3 has 17 amino acids. V dropped 5 bases and J dropped 1; count of bases not matched to a gene: 6.

The chain is built from TRBV7-9 and TRBJ1-2; D uncertain. Germline V lookup: CDR1 SEHNR, CDR2 FQNEAQ (reference sequence). V lost 5 bases to trimming and J lost 2 bases, with 12 bases between them. The CDR3 has 14 residues. The CDR3 nucleotides read TGTGCCAGCAGCCTAGGAGGGAGCAACTATGGCTACACCTTC. Its protein is CASSLGGSNYGYTF.

The chain joins TRBV7-6 to TRBJ2-3; 9 positions match TRBD2. V lost 2 bases and J lost 5; bases outside the gene matches: 11. Germline V gene data show CDR1 as SGHVS and CDR2 as FNYEAQ. The CDR3 loop spans 17 amino acids. The CDR3 spells CASSLTRGGRALDTQYF. DNA of the CDR3: TGTGCCAGCAGCTTAACGAGGGGCGGGAGGGCCCTAGATACGCAGTATTTT.

The CDR3 spells CATSRDYSPAGGTDTQYF. The CDR3 bases are TGTGCCACCAGCAGAGATTACTCCCCTGCGGGAGGGACAGATACGCAGTATTTT. The gene calls are TRBV15 and TRBJ2-3; 9 bases are shared with TRBD2. CDR1 and CDR2 from the germline V gene are LNHNV and YYDKDF (reference sequence). The CDR3 runs to 18 residues. V gave up 0 bases and J gave up 3 bases; unmatched junction bases: 10.

This sequence joins TRBV6-2 or TRBV6-3 and TRBJ1-2; 9 positions agree with TRBD1. The CDR3 has 15 amino acids. Trimming at V came to 2 bases and at J to 6 bases, leaving 7 bases not matched to a gene. Per germline, CDR1 MNHEY and CDR2 SVGEGT. The CDR3 DNA reads as TGTGCCAGCAGTTACGTCGCGGGACAGGGTAATGGCTACACCTTC. Amino acid sequence: CASSYVAGQGNGYTF.

The rearrangement uses TRBV7-3 and TRBJ2-5; D not certain. Germline assignment: CDR1 SGHTA and CDR2 FQGTGA. V lost 1 base and J lost 0, with 6 bases in between. The CDR3 is made up of 14 amino acids. CDR3 DNA: TGTGCCAGCAGCTTAAACGGGTACCAAGAGACCCAGTACTTC. Protein sequence: CASSLNGYQETQYF.

The gene calls are TRBV4-1 and TRBJ2-4, with D unclear. The V end was cut by 2 bases, the J end by 2 bases, with 10 bases between. CDR1 and CDR2 from the germline V gene are MGHRA and YSYEKL. The CDR3 has 15 amino acids. The CDR3 loop is CASSQLGTTKNIQYF. The CDR3 DNA reads as TGCGCCAGCAGCCAATTGGGAACGACCAAAAACATTCAGTACTTC.

J is TRBJ1-5 and V is TRBV29-1; tentative D call: TRBD1 (6 bases). Deletions cut 4 bases from V and 1 base from J, with 14 bases between. The CDR3 covers 15 residues. Germline values: CDR1 SQVTM, CDR2 ANQGSEA. CDR3 nucleotide sequence: TGCAGCGTTGCCGTAGATACAGGGAGCAATCAGCCCCAGCATTTT. Translation gives CSVAVDTGSNQPQHF.

V usage is TRBV5-1 and J usage is TRBJ1-4, with D perhaps TRBD1 (6 bases). The CDR3 loop spans 14 amino acids. Per germline, CDR1 SGHRS and CDR2 YFSETQ. V dropped 5 bases and J dropped 7 bases, with 15 bases sitting between them. The CDR3 region has the DNA TGCGCCAGCAGACCCGGGACATTGCGTGAAAAACTGTTTTTT. Translation gives CASRPGTLREKLFF.

The CDR3 loop reads CASSTIAGTYEQYF. CDR3 coding DNA: TGTGCCAGCAGCACGATAGCGGGCACCTACGAGCAGTACTTC. This rearrangement joins TRBV7-2 to TRBJ2-7; 7 positions match TRBD2. V gave up 5 bases and J gave up 2 bases; unmatched junction bases: 6. CDR1 and CDR2 (germline): SGHTA, FQGNSA. The CDR3 sequence is 14 residues long.

V and J are TRBV4-3 and TRBJ1-2; tentatively, D is TRBD1 (5 bases). V lost 0 bases and J 8 bases, leaving 16 bases between the germline ends. CDR3 size: 15 residues. The germline V gene has CDR1 LGHNA and CDR2 YSLEER. The CDR3: CASSQDLLGARGYTF. For the CDR3, the DNA is TGCGCCAGCAGCCAAGATCTATTAGGGGCCAGGGGCTACACCTTC.

The chain links TRBV5-1 to TRBJ2-7, with no clear D. Per germline, CDR1 SGHRS and CDR2 YFSETQ. The germline V and J ends were trimmed by 4 bases and 0 bases, with 20 bases remaining between them. The CDR3 has 17 amino acids. The CDR3 loop reads CASSPRQDSHLSYEQYF. The CDR3 coding sequence is TGCGCCAGCAGCCCCCGGCAAGACTCCCACCTCTCCTACGAGCAGTACTTC.

This chain links TRBV6-6 with TRBJ2-7, with D possibly TRBD1 on 6 matching bases. CDR3 length: 14 amino acids. The V end was cut by 2 bases, the J end by 7 bases, with 15 bases between. Germline V CDR1 and CDR2: MNHNY, SVGAGI (reference sequence). CDR3 in DNA: TGTGCCAGCAGTTACCTGACAGGTACCAAGGAGCAGTACTTC. Protein product: CASSYLTGTKEQYF.

In its sample, this clone is medium-sized (0.01 to 0.1%). CDR3 DNA sequence: TGTGCCAGCAGTTGTGGACAGGGTTGCGGACTCTCTGGAAACACCATATATTTT. It is translated as CASSCGQGCGLSGNTIYF. The rearrangement uses TRBV28 and TRBJ1-3; 8 positions match TRBD1. The CDR3 is 18 amino acids. Looked up from germline, CDR1 is MDHEN and CDR2 is SYDVKM. The J segment lost 0 bases and the V segment lost 4 bases, leaving 11 bases of the junction unmatched.

This chain connects TRBV18 to TRBJ1-4, with D perhaps TRBD1 (5 bases). The V end lost 3 bases, the J end lost 3 bases, and 8 bases lay between the germline ends. Germline values: CDR1 KGHSH, CDR2 LQKENI. The CDR3 is 14 residues long. The CDR3 DNA sequence: TGTGCCAGCTCACCCCGGGACGCTAATGAAAAACTGTTTTTT. It specifies CASSPRDANEKLFF.

This clone came up once. This chain uses TRBV4-1 with TRBJ1-5; D remains unclear. The germline CDR1 and CDR2 sequences are MGHRA and YSYEKL. Trimming took 0 bases from V and 4 from J, leaving 7 bases between them. This CDR3 region has 14 residues. The CDR3 protein is CASSQDLVNQPQHF. CDR3 coding DNA: TGCGCCAGCAGCCAAGATTTGGTAAATCAGCCCCAGCATTTT.

The CDR3 sequence is CASSPTGEGYTF. CDR3 in DNA: TGCGCCAGCAGCCCGACAGGAGAGGGCTACACCTTC. This sequence joins TRBV4-3 and TRBJ1-2; maybe TRBD1 (6 bases). V shed 4 bases and J shed 8 bases, with 11 bases lying between them. The CDR3 sequence is 12 residues long. Per germline, CDR1 LGHNA and CDR2 YSLEER.

The chain carries TRBV14 and TRBJ1-2, with a weak D call TRBD1 (5 bases). V lost 2 bases and J 4 bases, leaving 14 bases between the germline ends. The germline V gene has CDR1 SGHDN and CDR2 FVKESK. CDR3 length equals 15 residues. Here the CDR3 DNA reads TGTGCCAGCAGCCAAATTGGGGCAGGTGGCTATGGCTACACCTTC. This codes for CASSQIGAGGYGYTF.

V and J are TRBV5-6 and TRBJ2-7; 7 bases align to TRBD1. CDR3 length: 17 residues. Germline CDR1 reads SGHDT; CDR2 reads YYEEEE. J was trimmed by 4 bases and V by 1 base; bases with no gene match: 14. The CDR3 nucleotides are TGTGCCAGCAGCTTGTATCAGAAGGGGGCGCAAGATTACGAGCAGTACTTC. It is translated as CASSLYQKGAQDYEQYF.

The rearrangement uses TRBV18 and TRBJ1-2; D remains ambiguous. CDR1 KGHSH and CDR2 LQKENI come from the germline V gene. CDR3 length equals 14 residues. V lost 0 bases and J 7 bases, leaving 12 bases between the germline ends. This CDR3 reads CASSPPSGRSGYTF. The CDR3 DNA follows: TGTGCCAGCTCACCACCGTCGGGCAGAAGTGGCTACACCTTC.

A single count supports this clone. The chain links TRBV5-8 to TRBJ2-5; D possibly corresponds to TRBD2 (5 bases). This CDR3 spans 12 amino acids. V dropped 4 bases and J dropped 5 bases, with 9 bases sitting between them. The germline V gene has CDR1 SGHTS and CDR2 YDEGEE. The chain's CDR3 is CASSPRRETQYF. Here the CDR3 DNA reads TGTGCCAGCAGCCCAAGGAGGGAGACCCAGTACTTC.